The present entry profiles one T cell receptor (beta chain) with its context. This sample stems from a study of T cells in Graves' hyperthyroidism and ophthalmopathy. CDR3 length: 17 amino acids. Germline assignment: CDR1 MNHNS and CDR2 SASEGT. The ends lost 6 bases at V and 2 bases at J; junction bases unmatched: 10. Using RNA transcripts as the source, TCR beta CDR3 regions were amplified. During a first-round RT-PCR of the TCR CDR3, the HTBI primer set was used. TCRdb passed the multiplex PCR reads through MiXCR, listing each CDR3 protein once. In the table there are under 750,000 distinct CDR3 sequences, approximately 18% of which are singletons.

What was sequenced was blood. The receptor comes from a woman aged 50 to 60 with Graves' hyperthyroidism that later progressed to Graves' ophthalmopathy. The chain recombines TRBV6-1 with TRBJ2-7; the match to TRBD2 covers 13 bases. This CDR3 reads CASSQTSGGPNPYEQYF. CDR3 bases: TGTGCCAGCAGCCAGACTAGCGGGGGGCCTAACCCCTACGAGCAGTACTTC.